Shown below are 29 T cell receptor beta chains from a single sample sequenced in a study of T cell repertoires in cytomegalovirus infection. TCRdb used MiXCR to reprocess the reads, holding one entry per CDR3 protein. Of 650,000 to 850,000 distinct CDR3 sequences in the sample, roughly 28% were seen once. These receptors' targets are unknown. This sample comprised cultured CD8+ T cells from PBMCs, obtained from culture after CMV antigen stimulation. The receptors derive from a human donor in good health (CMV status not recorded). Some clones in this sample may be carry-over from other donors' samples.

In this sample, this clonotype turned up a few times. This chain connects TRBV19 to TRBJ1-1; D is uncertain. The CDR3 contains 12 residues. Germline V gene sequence: CDR1 LNHDA, CDR2 SQIVND (reference sequence). V was cut by 6 bases and J by 1 base, with 6 bases left in between. CDR3 region: CASRASNTEAFF. In DNA, the CDR3 is TGTGCCAGTAGGGCCTCGAACACTGAAGCTTTCTTT. Using reference TRBV19 and TRBJ1-1 for the parts outside the CDR3, the full variable domain is DGGITQSPKYLFRKEGQNVTLSCEQNLNHDAMYWYRQDPGQGLRLIYYSQIVNDFQKGDIAEGYSVSREKKESFPLTVTSAQKNPTAFYLCASRASNTEAFFGQGTRLTVV.

The chain carries TRBV4-3 and TRBJ1-4; 7 bases are a match to TRBD1. Germline loops: CDR1 LGHNA, CDR2 YSLEER. V shed 0 bases, J shed 4 bases, and the junction held 17 bases outside the gene matches. CDR3 length equals 20 residues. The CDR3 DNA follows: TGCGCCAGCAGCCAAGATCCCGGGGGCTTTCCGGGACAGCGTAATGAAAAACTGTTTTTT. It codes for CASSQDPGGFPGQRNEKLFF.

The chain links TRBV4-3 to TRBJ2-7, with 11 bases fitting TRBD2. CDR1 is LGHNA and CDR2 is YSLEER in the germline V gene. V lost 4 bases to trimming and J lost 5 bases; unmatched junction nucleotides: 10. CDR3 length: 16 amino acids. The CDR3 sequence: CASSLYIGLAGHEQYF. Here the CDR3 DNA reads TGCGCCAGCAGCCTTTATATCGGACTAGCGGGCCACGAGCAGTACTTC.

There are a few counts of this clonotype. V usage is TRBV11-2 and J usage is TRBJ2-1, with D unclear. Trimming shortened V by 4 bases and J by 5 bases, and 9 bases separated the two germline ends. This CDR3 region has 13 residues. From germline, CDR1 is SGHAT and CDR2 FQNNGV. The CDR3 region is CASSSPDHNEQFF. The CDR3 coding sequence is TGTGCCAGCAGCTCTCCGGACCACAATGAGCAGTTCTTC.

The chain joins TRBV4-2 to TRBJ1-2; a weak D match, TRBD1 (6 bases). Trimming stripped 0 bases from V and 3 bases from J, with 11 bases between. The CDR3 is 15 residues long. CDR1 and CDR2 (germline): LGHNA, YNFKEQ. CDR3 in DNA: TGTGCCAGCAGCCAAGAAAAGGGACAACACTATGGCTACACCTTC. Residues: CASSQEKGQHYGYTF.

Only a few counts were recorded for this clonotype. V is TRBV7-9 and J is TRBJ2-3; TRBD2 agrees at 9 bases. The CDR3 totals 17 residues. Germline-derived CDR1 and CDR2 are SEHNR and FQNEAQ (reference sequence). V gave up 1 base and J gave up 4 bases; unmatched junction bases: 9. CDR3 loop: CASSLDFGGGAPDTQYF. CDR3 nucleotide sequence: TGTGCCAGCAGCTTAGATTTCGGCGGGGGGGCCCCAGATACGCAGTATTTT.

This clonotype was detected many times. The chain carries TRBV7-2 and TRBJ2-1; 8 bases fit TRBD1. Germline trimming cut 8 bases from V and 4 bases from J; bases unmatched to any gene: 4. The germline V gene encodes CDR1 SGHTA and CDR2 FQGNSA. This CDR3 region has 13 residues. The CDR3 DNA follows: TGTGCCAGCGGTCAGGGGGCTTACAATGAGCAGTTCTTC. Translation: CASGQGAYNEQFF.

The rearrangement joins TRBV5-4 to TRBJ2-2, with D unclear. The CDR3 is made up of 14 amino acids. The germline V gene has CDR1 SGHNT and CDR2 YYREEE (reference sequence). V gave up 4 bases and J gave up 10 bases, with 17 bases separating them. The DNA of the CDR3 is TGTGCCAGCAGCACTCTCGAGACCCCTTTGGAGCTGTTTTTT. Translating it yields CASSTLETPLELFF.

This clonotype has just a few counts. V gene TRBV11-3 combines with J gene TRBJ2-1; 9 nucleotides line up with TRBD2. Germline trimming cut 0 bases from V and 0 bases from J; bases unmatched to any gene: 3. The CDR3 runs 17 residues. Germline CDR1 and CDR2: SGHNT and YENEEA. The CDR3 region is CASSLDLAGSSYNEQFF. The CDR3, as DNA: TGTGCCAGCAGCTTAGACCTAGCGGGGTCCTCCTACAATGAGCAGTTCTTC.

This clonotype has just a few counts. This chain joins TRBV5-5 and TRBJ2-5, with D perhaps matching TRBD1 or TRBD2 (5 bases each). The V gene's germline CDR1 is SGHKS and CDR2 YYEKEE (reference sequence). V was clipped by 6 bases and J by 1 base, with 10 bases between them. There are 13 residues in the CDR3. The CDR3 is CASMGESQETQYF. As DNA, the CDR3 is TGTGCCAGCATGGGGGAGTCCCAAGAGACCCAGTACTTC.

This clonotype was picked up a small number of times. This sequence joins TRBV28 and TRBJ1-1, with 8 bases fitting TRBD1. This CDR3 is built from 18 residues. V shed 7 bases and J 1 base; nucleotides not matched to a gene: 17. CDR1 MDHEN and CDR2 SYDVKM come from the germline V gene. Here the CDR3 DNA reads TGTGCCAGCACCGAATCCGGGACAGGCCTTAGGGGGAACACTGAAGCTTTCTTT. Translated, it gives CASTESGTGLRGNTEAFF.

This clonotype has a handful of counts. The chain uses TRBV9 and TRBJ1-1, with 8 bases aligning to TRBD1. Germline-derived CDR1 and CDR2 are SGDLS and YYNGEE. The length of the CDR3 is 16 residues. After removal of 3 bases from V and 3 bases from J, the junction contained 10 bases not matched to a gene. CDR3 DNA: TGTGCCAGCAGCGAGGTGGACAGGGTTTTGGACACTGAAGCTTTCTTT. It yields the protein CASSEVDRVLDTEAFF. Supplemented by reference TRBV9 and TRBJ1-1, the full variable domain reads DSGVTQTPKHLITATGQRVTLRCSPRSGDLSVYWYQQSLDQGLQFLIQYYNGEERAKGNILERFSAQQFPDLHSELNLSSLELGDSALYFCASSEVDRVLDTEAFFGQGTRLTVV.

The chain has TRBV20-1 and TRBJ1-6; no reliable D call. Germline loops: CDR1 DFQATT, CDR2 SNEGSKA (reference sequence). The CDR3 spans 16 residues. Trimming took 0 bases from V and 2 from J, leaving 11 bases between them. The CDR3 DNA reads TGCAGTGCTAGAGACCAGGACTCAGCCTATAATTCACCCCTCCACTTT. This sequence encodes CSARDQDSAYNSPLHF.

In its sample, this clonotype was seen many times. The chain uses TRBV7-2 and TRBJ2-1, with 10 positions matching TRBD2. Germline V gene lookup returns CDR1 SGHTA and CDR2 FQGNSA. The CDR3 length is 15 residues. V gave up 5 bases and J gave up 10 bases; unmatched junction bases: 11. The CDR3 is CASSEKRGGPKEQFF. The CDR3 nucleotides read TGTGCCAGCAGCGAGAAGCGGGGGGGGCCCAAAGAGCAGTTCTTC.

The rearrangement joins TRBV7-3 to TRBJ2-3; D perhaps matches TRBD2 (7 bases). This CDR3 region has 17 residues. V was cut by 5 bases and J by 5 bases, with 23 bases left in between. Per the germline V gene, CDR1 is SGHTA and CDR2 is FQGTGA. The DNA of the CDR3 is TGTGCCAGCAGCCTCTGGGACTTGGGGGGGGCCGGAGATACGCAGTATTTT. Its protein product is CASSLWDLGGAGDTQYF.

The chain employs TRBV28 and TRBJ2-3; TRBD2 aligns across 11 bases. The CDR3 length is 15 residues. Germline V lookup: CDR1 MDHEN, CDR2 SYDVKM. J lost 5 bases, V lost 8 bases, and 9 bases had no gene match. The CDR3 spells CASLTTSGGRDTQYF. Here the CDR3 DNA reads TGTGCCAGCCTCACTACTAGCGGGGGACGAGATACGCAGTATTTT.

CDR3 loop: CASNEGRDTQYF. The DNA for the CDR3 is TGTGCCAGTAACGAAGGGCGAGATACGCAGTATTTT. The genes are TRBV19 and TRBJ2-3; D gene unclear. The CDR3 spans 12 residues. Germline V gene data show CDR1 as LNHDA and CDR2 as SQIVND (reference sequence). V was cut by 7 bases and J by 5 bases, with 10 bases left in between.

This clonotype has just a few counts. The gene calls are TRBV5-4 and TRBJ2-2; no reliable D call. The CDR3 spans 16 residues. The V gene lost 3 bases and the J gene lost 7 bases, with 19 bases spanning the gap. CDR1 and CDR2 from the germline V gene are SGHNT and YYREEE (reference sequence). CDR3 nucleotide sequence: TGTGCCAGCAGCTATGGACCGGTCTTATCGGGCGGGGAGCTGTTTTTT. Amino acid sequence: CASSYGPVLSGGELFF.

This clonotype has just a few counts. The chain employs TRBV5-4 and TRBJ1-2, with D unclear. V gave up 2 bases and J gave up 4 bases, with 12 bases separating them. CDR1 and CDR2 from the germline V gene are SGHNT and YYREEE (reference sequence). The CDR3 is made up of 14 amino acids. CDR3 nucleotide sequence: TGTGCCAGCAGCTTTAATGTAGGACTCTATGGCTACACCTTC. Residues: CASSFNVGLYGYTF.

This chain uses TRBV7-2 with TRBJ2-5, with 9 bases aligning to TRBD2. This CDR3 has 16 residues. Per the germline V gene, CDR1 is SGHTA and CDR2 is FQGNSA. Germline trimming cut 3 bases from V and 4 bases from J; bases unmatched to any gene: 9. The CDR3 here is CASSFIFAGGGETQYF. DNA for the CDR3: TGTGCCAGCAGCTTTATTTTTGCGGGGGGGGGAGAGACCCAGTACTTC.

This clonotype has more than one count but fewer than ten. The rearrangement joins TRBV12-3 or TRBV12-4 to TRBJ2-1; D gene unclear. The CDR3 spans 12 residues. The V end was cut by 6 bases, the J end by 6 bases, with 9 bases between. The CDR3 DNA reads TGTGCCAGCAGACTTCTGACCAATGAGCAGTTCTTC. Its protein product is CASRLLTNEQFF.

This chain uses TRBV5-4 with TRBJ2-7; D remains ambiguous. CDR3 length equals 16 residues. In germline, CDR1 is SGHNT, CDR2 YYREEE (reference sequence). Trimming pared 0 bases from V and 8 bases from J, leaving 21 bases between. The CDR3 DNA is TGTGCCAGCAGCTTGGAAGACTTACTGGTCCCTACGAAGCAGTACTTC. Translated, it gives CASSLEDLLVPTKQYF.

This clonotype was seen more than once but under ten times. The rearrangement links TRBV14 to TRBJ1-1; 9 bases line up with TRBD1. This CDR3 region has 15 residues. Per the germline V gene, CDR1 is SGHDN and CDR2 is FVKESK. J gave up 1 base and V 5 bases, and 5 bases lay outside the gene matches. CDR3 protein: CASSSPGQGNTEAFF. In DNA, the CDR3 is TGTGCCAGCAGCTCACCGGGACAGGGGAACACTGAAGCTTTCTTT.

This clonotype occurred a few times. This chain joins TRBV7-2 and TRBJ1-5; D is possibly TRBD1 (6 bases). Germline V gene sequence: CDR1 SGHTA, CDR2 FQGNSA. CDR3 length equals 15 residues. The V end lost 4 bases, the J end lost 7 bases, and 17 bases lay between the germline ends. The CDR3 region is CASSSMDSSGQPQHF. As DNA, the CDR3 is TGTGCCAGCAGCTCCATGGACAGTTCTGGACAGCCCCAGCATTTT.

The chain uses TRBV10-3 and TRBJ1-2; weak D call: TRBD1 (5 bases). Germline lookup yields CDR1 ENHRY and CDR2 SYGVKD. This CDR3 spans 16 amino acids. V lost 8 bases and J 3 bases, leaving 22 bases between the germline ends. CDR3 sequence: CAIGKIQGVGDYGYTF. The DNA of the CDR3 is TGTGCCATCGGAAAAATCCAGGGCGTTGGAGACTATGGCTACACCTTC.

This clonotype appeared a few times. The chain employs TRBV5-1 and TRBJ2-7; D gene ambiguous. The length of the CDR3 is 16 residues. The V gene lost 1 base and the J gene lost 3 bases, with 17 bases spanning the gap. Germline CDR1 reads SGHRS; CDR2 reads YFSETQ. DNA for the CDR3: TGCGCCAGCAGCTTGTCCCCCCGTCTTACAGACTACGAGCAGTACTTC. It is translated as CASSLSPRLTDYEQYF.

The chain has TRBV11-2 and TRBJ1-1; D gene unclear. The V gene lost 3 bases and the J gene lost 1 base, with 18 bases spanning the gap. This CDR3 contains 17 residues. Per germline, CDR1 SGHAT and CDR2 FQNNGV. The CDR3 reads CASSFGWPPGSNTEAFF. In DNA form, the CDR3 reads TGTGCCAGCAGCTTTGGATGGCCCCCAGGCTCGAACACTGAAGCTTTCTTT.

The V and J genes are TRBV19 and TRBJ2-7; TRBD2 matches 7 bases. J lost 5 bases, V lost 4 bases, and 11 bases had no gene match. The length of the CDR3 is 15 residues. Germline CDR1 is LNHDA and CDR2 is SQIVND (reference sequence). This chain's CDR3 is CASSNSLAGRDEQYF. The CDR3 nucleotides are TGTGCCAGTAGTAATTCCTTGGCAGGGAGGGACGAGCAGTACTTC.

The chain recombines TRBV7-9 with TRBJ2-1; a weak D match, TRBD2 (7 bases). Trimming took off 7 bases at V and 10 bases at J, with 20 bases between the two ends. The germline gives CDR1 SEHNR, CDR2 FQNEAQ (reference sequence). This CDR3 has 14 amino acids. The CDR3: CASIWGGAPEEQFF. The CDR3 DNA is TGTGCCAGCATATGGGGGGGGGCCCCAGAGGAGCAGTTCTTC.